This T cell receptor beta chain was obtained from a study of blood T cell repertoires in COVID-19. Study-level information: T cells, B-cell-depleted T cells, or PBMCs provided the cDNA or gDNA that served as material.

Participant ages covered about 18 to 95 years across around 25 US areas. As processed by the authors: Cell counts per sample came from amplifying reference gene primers. TCRdb's table, derived via immunoSEQ multiplex PCR, lists solely in-frame clones and lacks some. From that table come the V and J calls and clone size; the DNA was used to work out D and trimming. This sample yields around 250,000 clones, of which over 75% are seen a single time; 15% to 18% belongs to the top ten. Germline CDR1 and CDR2: SNHLY and FYNNEI. Trimming took 1 base from V and 5 from J; bases not matched to a gene: 4. This CDR3 is built from 16 residues.

Sequenced input: PBMCs or T cells enriched from blood (not recorded which). The TCR originated in a man younger than 35 who had recovered from COVID-19. The gene calls are TRBV2 and TRBJ2-1; 11 bases fit TRBD2. The CDR3 coding sequence is TGTGCCAGCAGTGAAGTAGTAGCGGGAGGGGACAATGAGCAGTTCTTC. Protein product: CASSEVVAGGDNEQFF.